The rows below give T cell receptor beta chains drawn from one sample of a study of T cells after yellow fever vaccination. A single record per CDR3 protein comes from TCRdb applying MiXCR to the 5' RACE reads. This table has almost 70,000 distinct CDR3 sequences, approximately 5% appearing once. Sample: CD4+ T cells sorted from PBMCs, taken approximately 16 days after the first yellow fever vaccination. The source of these receptors is a man younger than 35 who received the YFV17D yellow fever vaccine. Each CDR3 is given with its conserved first and last residue. D genes are given only for firm matches. Clone size is not always given. Where it is, it says once, few, many or a class for expanded clones.

j_call,v_call,clone_size,d_call,cdr3_aa,cdr3_nt
TRBJ2-2,TRBV2,many,NA,CASREQAYTGELFF,TGTGCCAGCAGGGAACAGGCATACACCGGGGAGCTGTTTTTT
TRBJ2-1,TRBV5-4,many,NA,CASSLDISNEQFF,TGTGCCAGCAGCTTGGACATAAGCAATGAGCAGTTCTTC
TRBJ2-1,TRBV5-1,many,NA,CASSLGQGSYNEQFF,TGCGCCAGCAGCTTGGGTCAGGGTTCTTACAATGAGCAGTTCTTC
TRBJ2-2,TRBV12-3/TRBV12-4,many,TRBD2,CASSQLAGVPGELFF,TGTGCCAGCAGTCAACTAGCGGGGGTTCCCGGGGAGCTGTTTTTT
TRBJ2-5,TRBV30,many,TRBD1,CAWSHGQGAAGTQYF,TGTGCCTGGAGTCACGGACAGGGGGCTGCAGGGACCCAGTACTTC
TRBJ2-2,TRBV7-2,many,TRBD1,CASSSLSGGGTGELFF,TGTGCCAGCAGCTCCCTGTCAGGGGGCGGCACCGGGGAGCTGTTTTTT
TRBJ1-5,TRBV20-1,many,NA,CSASRDGNQPQHF,TGCAGTGCGTCCAGGGATGGGAATCAGCCCCAGCATTTT
TRBJ1-1,TRBV5-1,many,NA,CASSWVVDTEAFF,TGCGCCAGCAGTTGGGTAGTAGACACTGAAGCTTTCTTT
TRBJ2-5,TRBV15,many,NA,CATSRDIGSRETQYF,TGTGCCACCAGCAGAGATATAGGGTCTCGGGAGACCCAGTACTTC
TRBJ1-4,TRBV5-1,many,NA,CASSLIPGAEKLFF,TGCGCCAGCAGCTTGATCCCAGGAGCTGAAAAACTGTTTTTT
TRBJ2-4,TRBV19,many,NA,CASSTGQGFNIQYF,TGTGCCAGTAGCACAGGGCAGGGTTTCAACATTCAGTACTTC
TRBJ2-3,TRBV5-1,many,NA,CASSPIVRDTQYF,TGCGCCAGCAGCCCTATAGTACGGGATACGCAGTATTTT
TRBJ1-6,TRBV27,many,NA,CASTDSPLHF,TGTGCCAGCACGGATTCACCCCTCCACTTT
TRBJ2-5,TRBV28,many,NA,CASRKQQGSETQYF,TGTGCCAGCAGGAAACAACAGGGATCGGAGACCCAGTACTTC
TRBJ2-1,TRBV9,many,NA,CASSVVDGAEYNEQFF,TGTGCCAGCAGCGTAGTAGACGGAGCGGAGTACAATGAGCAGTTCTTC
TRBJ1-2,TRBV7-9,many,TRBD1,CASSLTGGGYTF,TGTGCCAGCAGCTTGACAGGGGGTGGCTACACCTTC
TRBJ2-1,TRBV6-5,many,TRBD2,CASSYSASGGYEQFF,TGTGCCAGCAGTTACTCGGCTAGCGGGGGTTATGAGCAGTTCTTC
TRBJ1-5,TRBV10-3,many,TRBD1,CAISTGDNGNQPQHF,TGTGCCATCAGCACAGGGGACAATGGCAATCAGCCCCAGCATTTT
TRBJ2-1,TRBV18,many,TRBD1,CASSPRDSYNEQFF,TGTGCCAGCTCACCACGGGACAGCTACAATGAGCAGTTCTTC
TRBJ1-2,TRBV7-2,many,TRBD1,CASSRQGASGYTF,TGTGCCAGCAGCCGACAGGGGGCCTCTGGCTACACCTTC
TRBJ1-5,TRBV7-2,many,NA,CASSLRGDQPQHF,TGTGCCAGCAGCTTACGGGGGGACCAGCCCCAGCATTTT
TRBJ2-3,TRBV6-5,many,NA,CASSYWAGPTDTQYF,TGTGCCAGCAGTTATTGGGCGGGGCCAACAGATACGCAGTATTTT
TRBJ2-3,TRBV10-1,few,NA,CASSARFTDTQYF,TGCGCCAGCAGTGCGAGGTTCACAGATACGCAGTATTTT
TRBJ1-1,TRBV20-1,many,NA,CSAREGEAFF,TGCAGTGCTAGAGAAGGTGAAGCTTTCTTT
TRBJ2-1,TRBV5-1,NA,TRBD2,CASSLGLAGDYNEQFF,TGCGCCAGCAGCTTGGGGCTAGCGGGGGACTACAATGAGCAGTTCTTC
TRBJ2-2,TRBV5-1,many,NA,CASSSRDRYTGELFF,TGCGCCAGCAGCTCGCGGGACAGATACACCGGGGAGCTGTTTTTT
TRBJ2-1,TRBV7-2,many,NA,CASTPSLAGNNEQFF,TGTGCCAGCACCCCAAGTCTCGCAGGCAACAATGAGCAGTTCTTC
TRBJ1-2,TRBV4-2,few,NA,CASSQEIAGDYGYTF,TGTGCCAGCAGCCAAGAGATAGCGGGGGACTATGGCTACACCTTC
TRBJ1-1,TRBV5-1,many,NA,CASSRDGEMNTEAFF,TGCGCCAGCAGCCGGGACGGGGAAATGAACACTGAAGCTTTCTTT
TRBJ2-3,TRBV28,many,TRBD1,CASSEIQGKTDTQYF,TGTGCCAGCAGCGAGATACAGGGGAAGACAGATACGCAGTATTTT
TRBJ1-2,TRBV27,many,NA,CASSLDGPYGYTF,TGTGCCAGCAGTTTGGATGGGCCTTATGGCTACACCTTC
TRBJ1-5,TRBV28,many,TRBD1,CASSAGTGNLQPQHF,TGTGCCAGCAGTGCCGGGACAGGGAATTTACAGCCCCAGCATTTT
TRBJ1-6,TRBV7-2,many,TRBD1,CASSLQIVGQGGSPLHF,TGTGCCAGCAGCTTACAGATTGTTGGACAGGGAGGATCACCCCTCCACTTT
TRBJ2-7,TRBV14,many,NA,CASSPAGGLSYEQYF,TGTGCCAGCAGCCCCGCCGGGGGCCTTTCCTACGAGCAGTACTTC
TRBJ2-7,TRBV5-4,many,NA,CASSGGLVGAEQYF,TGTGCCAGCAGCGGGGGGCTAGTAGGTGCCGAGCAGTACTTC
TRBJ2-5,TRBV5-1,many,NA,CASSHTLDTIVF,TGCGCCAGCAGCCACACACTGGACACGATTGTCTTC
TRBJ2-2,TRBV15,many,NA,CATSRGGRGRTGELFF,TGTGCCACCAGCAGAGGCGGCAGGGGAAGGACCGGGGAGCTGTTTTTT
TRBJ2-1,TRBV5-4,many,NA,CASSRPQGSHNEQFF,TGTGCCAGCAGCCGCCCGCAGGGATCCCACAATGAGCAGTTCTTC
TRBJ2-3,TRBV5-4,many,NA,CASSLTSGDTDTQYF,TGTGCCAGCAGCTTGACAAGCGGAGACACAGATACGCAGTATTTT
TRBJ2-3,TRBV24-1,many,TRBD1,CATRPHGQGGEDTQYF,TGTGCCACCAGGCCCCACGGACAGGGTGGGGAGGATACGCAGTATTTT
TRBJ2-3,TRBV20-1,many,TRBD2,CSARVLAGVTDTQYF,TGCAGTGCTAGAGTTCTAGCGGGGGTCACAGATACGCAGTATTTT